This is a list of T cell receptor beta chains from one sample in a study of cytomegalovirus exposure and HLA in healthy donors. Sequenced by immunoSEQ multiplex PCR; TCRdb stores in-frame clones only, minus some. The sample shows about 130,000 clones, approximately 94% of them seen only once. Specimen: PBMCs. These receptors were collected from a man aged 18-30 years in good health and CMV-seropositive. The CDR3 runs from the conserved cysteine through the conserved F or W. Fields, in order: V gene, J gene, CDR3 protein.

>TRBV18|TRBJ1-1
CASSPLQGANTEAFF
>TRBV5-4|TRBJ1-3
CASSFDRVGSGNTIYF
>TRBV5-4|TRBJ2-3
CASSHSGVSTDTQYF
>TRBV2|TRBJ2-1
CASSGREGVYNEQFF
>TRBV2|TRBJ1-4
CASGGPWLEKLFF
>TRBV19|TRBJ1-6
CASRRKGGESNSPLHF
>TRBV7-7|TRBJ2-5
CASSLHGSQETQYF
>TRBV7-9|TRBJ2-1
CASSPRASDNEQFF
>TRBV13|TRBJ1-1
CASLRGGNTEAFF
>TRBV19|TRBJ2-5
CASKRDRGGETQYF
>TRBV5-5|TRBJ1-5
CASGPTGLNQPQHF
>TRBV7-9|TRBJ1-4
CASSPGTDRNEKLFF
>TRBV5-1|TRBJ2-7
CASSLGGQGSEQYF
>TRBV28|TRBJ1-2
CASSFTDYGYTF
>TRBV6-1|TRBJ2-1
CASSYRETYNEQFF
>TRBV10-3|TRBJ2-7
CAITAGVGYEQYF
>TRBV30|TRBJ2-3
CAWRRLLDTQYF
>TRBV27|TRBJ2-1
CASRSPPSYNEQFF
>TRBV9|TRBJ2-5
CASSVGDRAETQYF
>TRBV5-1|TRBJ2-3
CASSLLAGRQTDTQYF
>TRBV2|TRBJ2-5
CASSELVEVETQYF
>TRBV6-5|TRBJ2-1
CASSRSGQATEQFF
>TRBV4-1|TRBJ2-7
CASSQWTRQGHYEQYF
>TRBV5-5|TRBJ1-1
CASSPQGATPNTVTEAFF
>TRBV6-1|TRBJ1-6
CASSTGVNSPLHF
>TRBV28|TRBJ1-4
CASSLRRLFF
>TRBV4-1|TRBJ1-4
CASSQGVTGAVGEKLFF
>TRBV6-5|TRBJ2-7
CASSLGLAGAGEQYF
>TRBV4-1|TRBJ2-7
CASSQDQSSGGYEQYF
>TRBV7-9|TRBJ1-5
CASSSGDRSRRSPQHF
>TRBV28|TRBJ1-2
CASSPSVSYGYTF
>TRBV6-6|TRBJ1-1
CASSLDRVNTEAFF
>TRBV4-1|TRBJ1-5
CASKGRSLSNQPQHF
>TRBV28|TRBJ1-2
CASQGQNYGYTF
>TRBV2|TRBJ2-7
CASSGQLGPLTQQDSYEQYF
>TRBV5-6|TRBJ1-2
CASSLGPAANYGYTF
>TRBV2|TRBJ2-7
CASSAELAGANEQYF
>TRBV13|TRBJ2-7
CASSLTAGRAEQYF
>TRBV27|TRBJ2-3
CASSSRQGGGTQYF
>TRBV7-9|TRBJ2-1
CASTPIAGTSGSWYNEQFF
>TRBV5-4|TRBJ2-3
CASQDNRGTDTQYF
>TRBV4-2|TRBJ1-2
CASSQVSTGGSYGYTF
>TRBV5-1|TRBJ2-5
CASSRGQGQETQYF